The entry that follows covers one T cell receptor beta chain sequence. This specimen belongs to a study of cytomegalovirus exposure and HLA in healthy donors. The study ran its PCR with 60 Vbeta and 13 Jbeta primers. Sequencing was performed with immunoSEQ multiplex PCR; in TCRdb, only in-frame clones are kept and a portion is missing. The data hold around 140,000 clones, with about three quarters observed a single time. Germline lookup yields CDR1 SEHNR and CDR2 FQNEAQ (reference sequence). V lost 5 bases, J lost 4 bases, and 7 bases stayed unmatched. This CDR3 has 14 residues. This TCR derives from a man in his forties or fifties in good health and CMV-seropositive. Material for sequencing was PBMCs. The chain carries TRBV7-9 and TRBJ1-1, with 7 bases fitting TRBD1. CDR3 amino acids: CASSPLTGSTEAFF. Here the CDR3 DNA reads TGTGCCAGCAGCCCGCTGACAGGGTCCACTGAAGCTTTCTTT.